The rows below give T cell receptor beta chains drawn from one sample of a study of blood T cell repertoires in COVID-19. Repertoires were generated with immunoSEQ multiplex PCR, while TCRdb's copy carries only in-frame clones and drops some. The table has fewer than 250,000 clones, around 90% seen once. Sample: PBMCs or T cells enriched from blood (not recorded which). The origin of the receptors is a woman under 40 with acute COVID-19. CDR3s include the opening cysteine and the closing phenylalanine or tryptophan. Each record gives: D gene, clone size, J gene, V gene, CDR3 DNA, CDR3 protein. A D gene is named only where the DNA matches it firmly. A clone size is listed for some rows: how often the clone was seen (once, few, many), or a class if it is expanded.

TRBD1 NA TRBJ2-7 TRBV5-1 TGCGCCAGCAGCTTGGGGGACAGGGAAGACGAGCAGTACTTC CASSLGDREDEQYF
NA NA TRBJ1-1 TRBV11-2 TGTGCCAGCAGAACTGGAAGGGGGACCAAAATGAACACTGAAGCTTTCTTT CASRTGRGTKMNTEAFF
NA NA TRBJ1-1 TRBV4-3 TGCGCCAGCAGCCAAGCTAAGTACACTGAAGCTTTCTTT CASSQAKYTEAFF
NA NA TRBJ2-3 TRBV6-2/TRBV6-3 TGTGCCAGCAGCCGAGGGACACCTAGCACAGATACGCAGTATTTT CASSRGTPSTDTQYF
TRBD1 NA TRBJ2-1 TRBV7-9 TGTGCCAGCAGCCCACAGGGGTCGTCCTACAATGAGCAGTTCTTC CASSPQGSSYNEQFF
NA NA TRBJ1-2 TRBV2 TGTGCCAGCAGTGGTCTTACAGTCACTAACTATGGCTACACCTTC CASSGLTVTNYGYTF
TRBD1 NA TRBJ1-6 TRBV28 TGTGCCAGCAGCCTGGGGGTCCGGGACAGGGGTTCACCCCTCCACTTT CASSLGVRDRGSPLHF
TRBD1 NA TRBJ1-1 TRBV27 TGTGCCAGCAGTCTAGGGGGCGGAACTGAAGCTTTCTTT CASSLGGGTEAFF
NA NA TRBJ2-7 TRBV6-2/TRBV6-3 TGTGCCAGCAGCCCCTCCCCCCTCTACGAGCAGTACTTC CASSPSPLYEQYF
NA few TRBJ1-1 TRBV11-2 TGTGCCAGCAGCTTTGGCCGCGGGAACACTGAAGCTTTCTTT CASSFGRGNTEAFF
NA NA TRBJ1-1 TRBV7-8 TGTGCCAGCAGGCGGGGGCAGATCACTGAAGCTTTCTTT CASRRGQITEAFF
NA NA TRBJ2-1 TRBV1 TGCACCAGCAGCCAAGATCGACTAGCGGGGTGTTACAATGAGCAGTTCTTC CTSSQDRLAGCYNEQFF
NA NA TRBJ1-5 TRBV7-6 TGTGCCAGCAGCTTAGAGGGGGGGAATCAGCCCCAGCATTTT CASSLEGGNQPQHF
NA NA TRBJ1-2 TRBV7-2 TGTGCCAGCAGCTTAGAGGGGGATGTGACCTTC CASSLEGDVTF
TRBD2 NA TRBJ2-1 TRBV5-4 TGTGCCAGCAGCTTGATCAGCGGGGGCCACAATGAGCAGTTCTTC CASSLISGGHNEQFF
TRBD1 NA TRBJ1-1 TRBV10-3 TGTGCCATCAGGATAGGGACAGGGGGCTTGAACACTGAAGCTTTCTTT CAIRIGTGGLNTEAFF
NA NA TRBJ1-1 TRBV15 TGTGCCACCAGCAGGGGGGGGGAAACTGAAGCTTTCTTT CATSRGGETEAFF
TRBD2 few TRBJ2-1 TRBV30 TGTGCCTGGAGTGTAAGGCGGGACGGGGGGGCACCCCGTGAGCAGTTCTTC CAWSVRRDGGAPREQFF
NA NA TRBJ2-5 TRBV4-2 TGTGCCAGCAGCCAGATTCCTGGCAGGGGAGAGACCCAGTACTTC CASSQIPGRGETQYF
NA NA TRBJ1-2 TRBV18 TGTGCCAGCTCAAGTGACGACAGCACTAACTATGGCTACACCTTC CASSSDDSTNYGYTF
NA NA TRBJ2-1 TRBV15 TGTGCCACCAGCAAAGACAGTACGTACAATGAGCAGTTCTTC CATSKDSTYNEQFF
NA NA TRBJ1-1 TRBV7-8 TGTGCCAGCAGCTTAGAGTCCCCGGGGTCCTTTCTTTTGAACACTGAAGCTTTCTTT CASSLESPGSFLLNTEAFF
NA NA TRBJ1-2 TRBV10-3 TGTGCCATCAGTGAGTCTGTCGTCAGAGGCAACTATGGCTACACCTTC CAISESVVRGNYGYTF
NA NA TRBJ1-6 TRBV10-2 TGCGCCAGCAGTGAGTCAAGTCTTAGCTCCTATAATTCACCCCTCCACTTT CASSESSLSSYNSPLHF
NA NA TRBJ2-5 TRBV4-3 TGCGCCAGCAGCCAAGATTGGGGCGGGGAAGGGGAGACCCAGTACTTC CASSQDWGGEGETQYF
TRBD1 NA TRBJ1-1 TRBV2 TGTGCCAGCGGCCGTGGGACAGGGGATGTTACTGAAGCTTTCTTT CASGRGTGDVTEAFF
TRBD1 NA TRBJ1-6 TRBV5-8 TGTGCCAGCAGCTTGGACAGGGGACTGAATTCACCCCTCCACTTT CASSLDRGLNSPLHF
NA few TRBJ1-5 TRBV5-1 TGCGCCAGCAGCTTGGGGACTGCGGATCAGCCCCAGCATTTT CASSLGTADQPQHF
NA NA TRBJ2-5 TRBV9 TGTGCCAGCAGCTCCCGGGGTTACCAAGAGACCCAGTACTTC CASSSRGYQETQYF
NA NA TRBJ1-3 TRBV4-1 TGCGCCAGCAGATTCCGGGACACTTACAACTCTGGAAACACCATATATTTT CASRFRDTYNSGNTIYF
NA NA TRBJ1-1 TRBV4-1 TGCGCCAGCAGCCTTGTAGAGGGTGACACTGAAGCTTTCTTT CASSLVEGDTEAFF
TRBD1 NA TRBJ2-2 TRBV2 TGTGCCGGGACAGCGAACACCGGGGAGCTGTTTTTT CAGTANTGELFF
NA NA TRBJ2-5 TRBV3-1/TRBV3-2 TGTGCCAGCAGCCAAGATTCAGGAGAGACCCAGTACTTC CASSQDSGETQYF
TRBD2 NA TRBJ2-7 TRBV5-6 TGTGCCAGCAGCGGACTAGCGGGGGGGCTCCACGAGCAGTACTTC CASSGLAGGLHEQYF
NA NA TRBJ2-5 TRBV7-9 TGTGCCAGCAGCTCCGGCGTTATTAGCGGTAAAGAGACCCAGTACTTC CASSSGVISGKETQYF
NA NA TRBJ1-1 TRBV30 TGTGCCTGGAGCCTGACAAACACTGAAGCTTTCTTT CAWSLTNTEAFF
TRBD1 NA TRBJ2-7 TRBV7-2 TGTGCCAGCAGCTCCCAGCCGGGACAGGGGTACGAGCAGTACTTC CASSSQPGQGYEQYF
NA NA TRBJ1-5 TRBV27 TGTGCCAGCAGTTTGGTAGGGGCCGACCAGCCCCAGCATTTT CASSLVGADQPQHF
NA few TRBJ2-7 TRBV29-1 TGCAGCGTCAGAGGAGAAGCATACGAGCAGTACTTC CSVRGEAYEQYF
NA NA TRBJ2-5 TRBV6-5 TGTGCCAGCAGTTTCCGGGACAACCAAGAGACCCAGTACTTC CASSFRDNQETQYF
TRBD2 NA TRBJ2-7 TRBV3-1/TRBV3-2 TGTGCCAGCAGCAAACCGGGACTAGCGGGGGGCTCCTACGAGCAGTACTTC CASSKPGLAGGSYEQYF
TRBD2 NA TRBJ2-1 TRBV4-1 TGCGCCAGCAGCCAAGGGGCTAGCGGGAGTGAGCAGTTCTTC CASSQGASGSEQFF
TRBD1 NA TRBJ2-2 TRBV5-1 TGCGCCAGCAGCTTCGGTCGACAGGGGCCCGACACCGGGGAGCTGTTTTTT CASSFGRQGPDTGELFF
TRBD1 NA TRBJ1-1 TRBV19 TGTGCCAGTAGTCCTAGACAGGGGGCGAACACTGAAGCTTTCTTT CASSPRQGANTEAFF
NA NA TRBJ1-6 TRBV2 TGTGCCAGCAGAGTTCAGGGGAACCTAAATTCACCCCTCCACTTT CASRVQGNLNSPLHF
NA NA TRBJ1-1 TRBV29-1 TGCAGCGCCGCCCGGACAGCGAACACTGAAGCTTTCTTT CSAARTANTEAFF
NA NA TRBJ2-5 TRBV10-3 TGTGCCATCAGTGAGTCCCGGGAGACCCAGTACTTC CAISESRETQYF
NA NA TRBJ1-5 TRBV5-6 TGTGCCAGCAGCTTTCCCGGGCAGCCCCAGCATTTT CASSFPGQPQHF
NA NA TRBJ1-1 TRBV9 TGTGCCAGCAGCCCGCGCTGGACTCCTTCATGGGAAGCTTTCTTT CASSPRWTPSWEAFF
TRBD2 NA TRBJ2-2 TRBV7-8 TGTGCCAGCAGCTTTGAGGCGGGAGTCGGCACCGGGGAGCTGTTTTTT CASSFEAGVGTGELFF
NA NA TRBJ1-2 TRBV30 TGTGCCTGGAGTGTTCTCTATGGCTACACCTTC CAWSVLYGYTF
TRBD1 NA TRBJ2-1 TRBV30 TGTGCCTGGACCCTCAACAGGGACAGTGAGCAGTTCTTC CAWTLNRDSEQFF
NA NA TRBJ1-4 TRBV19 TGTGCCAGTAGTCTCCTAGGTCGGGTGAATGAAAAACTGTTTTTT CASSLLGRVNEKLFF
NA NA TRBJ1-4 TRBV19 TGTGCCAGTAGTATTTTCACAACCGGGGAGGATGAAAAACTGTTTTTT CASSIFTTGEDEKLFF